This T cell receptor beta chain appears in the sequencing data of a study of T cells after posttransplantation cyclophosphamide. Study results and limitations: TRB clonality was highly associated with recipient CMV seropositivity and reactivation. Skin or GI-infiltrating T cells shared few TRB sequences with blood. Later blood repertoires were often dominated by clones from the donor CD8+ memory compartment.

In the case of this clone: The antigen remains unidentified.

A marrow graft followed busulfan-fludarabine conditioning, with cyclophosphamide on days +3 and +4. Trimming took 4 bases from V and 6 from J; bases not matched to a gene: 7. Germline CDR1 SGHNT, CDR2 YYREEE (reference sequence). The CDR3 runs to 14 residues. Produced via immunoSEQ multiplex PCR; TCRdb's table is partial and in-frame only. The repertoire has several thousand clones, 72% of them found once; the top ten carry about a sixth. The source is a male patient between 60 and 69 years old who received an allogeneic stem cell transplant from an unrelated donor, was CMV-positive, and had acute GVHD only. Among the T cells, some may be from the graft donor. The source was PBMCs, collected 362 days after allogeneic stem cell transplant with posttransplant cyclophosphamide. The V and J genes are TRBV5-4 and TRBJ2-7; TRBD2 aligns across 10 bases. The chain's CDR3 is CASSPSGGGSEQYF. In nucleotides, the CDR3 is TGTGCCAGCAGCCCCAGCGGGGGGGGATCCGAGCAGTACTTC.